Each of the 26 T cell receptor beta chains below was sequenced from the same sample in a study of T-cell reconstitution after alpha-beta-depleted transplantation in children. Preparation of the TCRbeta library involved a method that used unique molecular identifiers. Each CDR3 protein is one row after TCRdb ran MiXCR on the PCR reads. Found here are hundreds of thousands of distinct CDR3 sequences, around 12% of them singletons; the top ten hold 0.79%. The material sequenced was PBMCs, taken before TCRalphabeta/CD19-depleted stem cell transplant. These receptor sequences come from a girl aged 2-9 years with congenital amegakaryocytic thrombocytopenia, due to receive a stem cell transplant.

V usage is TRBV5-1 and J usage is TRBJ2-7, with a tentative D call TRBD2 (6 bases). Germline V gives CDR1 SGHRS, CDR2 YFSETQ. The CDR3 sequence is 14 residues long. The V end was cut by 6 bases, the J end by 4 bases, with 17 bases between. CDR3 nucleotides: TGCGCCAGCACCCACACGGGACTCCCTTACGAGCAGTACTTC. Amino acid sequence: CASTHTGLPYEQYF.

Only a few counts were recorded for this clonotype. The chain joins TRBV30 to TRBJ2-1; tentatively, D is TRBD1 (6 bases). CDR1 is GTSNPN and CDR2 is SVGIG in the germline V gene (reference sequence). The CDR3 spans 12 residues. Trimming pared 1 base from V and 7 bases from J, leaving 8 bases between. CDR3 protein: CAWSGQGNEQFF. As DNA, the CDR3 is TGTGCCTGGAGTGGGCAGGGGAATGAGCAGTTCTTC.

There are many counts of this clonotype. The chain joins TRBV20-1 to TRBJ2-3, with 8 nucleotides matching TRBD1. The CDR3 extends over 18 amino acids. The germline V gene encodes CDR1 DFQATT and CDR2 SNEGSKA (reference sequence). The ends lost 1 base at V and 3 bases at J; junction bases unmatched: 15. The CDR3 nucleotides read TGCAGTGCTAGAGTCCCAGCCAAACAGGGGGTAGGAACAGATACGCAGTATTTT. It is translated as CSARVPAKQGVGTDTQYF.

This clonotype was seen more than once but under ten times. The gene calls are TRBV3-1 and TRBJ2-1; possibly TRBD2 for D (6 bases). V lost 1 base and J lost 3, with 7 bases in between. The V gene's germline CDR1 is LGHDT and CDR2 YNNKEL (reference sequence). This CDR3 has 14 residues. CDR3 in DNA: TGTGCCAGCAGCCAAGGACTAGTCTACAATGAGCAGTTCTTC. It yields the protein CASSQGLVYNEQFF.

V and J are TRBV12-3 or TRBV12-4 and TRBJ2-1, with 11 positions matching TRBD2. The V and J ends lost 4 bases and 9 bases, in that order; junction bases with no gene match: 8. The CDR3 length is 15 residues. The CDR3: CASSYQLAGAGEQFF. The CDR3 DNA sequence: TGTGCCAGCAGTTACCAACTAGCGGGAGCGGGTGAGCAGTTCTTC.

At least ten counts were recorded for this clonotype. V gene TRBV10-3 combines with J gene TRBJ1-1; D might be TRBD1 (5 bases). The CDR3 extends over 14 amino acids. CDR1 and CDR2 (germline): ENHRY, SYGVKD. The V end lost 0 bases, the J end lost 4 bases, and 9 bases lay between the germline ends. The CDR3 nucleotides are TGTGCCATCAGTGAGTCAGGGGCCGGCACTGAAGCTTTCTTT. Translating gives CAISESGAGTEAFF.

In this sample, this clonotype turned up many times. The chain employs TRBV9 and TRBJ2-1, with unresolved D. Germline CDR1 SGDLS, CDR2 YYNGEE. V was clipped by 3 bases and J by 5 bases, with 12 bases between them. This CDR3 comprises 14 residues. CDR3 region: CASSAEAVDNEQFF. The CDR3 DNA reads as TGTGCCAGCAGCGCCGAAGCCGTAGACAATGAGCAGTTCTTC. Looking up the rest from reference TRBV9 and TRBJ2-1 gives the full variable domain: DSGVTQTPKHLITATGQRVTLRCSPRSGDLSVYWYQQSLDQGLQFLIQYYNGEERAKGNILERFSAQQFPDLHSELNLSSLELGDSALYFCASSAEAVDNEQFFGPGTRLTVL.

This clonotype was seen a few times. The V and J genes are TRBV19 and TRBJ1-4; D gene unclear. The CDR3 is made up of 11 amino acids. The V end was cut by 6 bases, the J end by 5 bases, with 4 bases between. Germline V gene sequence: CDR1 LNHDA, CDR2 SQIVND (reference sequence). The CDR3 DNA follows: TGTGCCAGTAGCATCAATGAAAAACTGTTTTTT. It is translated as CASSINEKLFF.

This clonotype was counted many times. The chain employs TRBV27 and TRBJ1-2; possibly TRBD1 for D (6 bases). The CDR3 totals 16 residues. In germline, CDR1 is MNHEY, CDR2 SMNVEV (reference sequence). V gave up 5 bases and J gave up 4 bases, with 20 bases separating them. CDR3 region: CASSPLKSDRSYGYTF. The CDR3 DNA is TGTGCCAGCAGTCCGCTAAAATCCGACAGGAGCTATGGCTACACCTTC.

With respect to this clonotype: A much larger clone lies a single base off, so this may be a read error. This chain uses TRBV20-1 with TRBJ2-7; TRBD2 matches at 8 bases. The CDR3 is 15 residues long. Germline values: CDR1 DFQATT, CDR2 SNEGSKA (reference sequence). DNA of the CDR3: TGCAGTGCAGGCCTGCTTCGCGGGAGGTCCTACGAGCAGTGCTTC. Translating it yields CSAGLLRGRSYEQCF.

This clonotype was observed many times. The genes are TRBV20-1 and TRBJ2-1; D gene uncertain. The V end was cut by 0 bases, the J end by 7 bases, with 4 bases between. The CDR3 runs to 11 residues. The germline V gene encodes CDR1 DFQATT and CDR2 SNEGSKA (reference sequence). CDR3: CSARDSNEQFF. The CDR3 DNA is TGCAGTGCTAGAGACAGTAATGAGCAGTTCTTC.

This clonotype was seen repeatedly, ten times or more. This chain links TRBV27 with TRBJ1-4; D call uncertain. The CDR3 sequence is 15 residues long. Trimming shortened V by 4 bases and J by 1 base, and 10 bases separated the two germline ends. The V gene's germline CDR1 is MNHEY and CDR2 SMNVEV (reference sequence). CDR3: CASSSHALTNEKLFF. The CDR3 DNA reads TGTGCCAGCAGTTCTCACGCTTTAACTAATGAAAAACTGTTTTTT.

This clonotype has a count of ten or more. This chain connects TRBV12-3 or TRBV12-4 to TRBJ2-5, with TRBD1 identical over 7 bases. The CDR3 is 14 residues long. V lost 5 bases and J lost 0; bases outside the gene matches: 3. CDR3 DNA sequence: TGTGCCAGCAGTCTGGGACAGTACCAAGAGACCCAGTACTTC. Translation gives CASSLGQYQETQYF.

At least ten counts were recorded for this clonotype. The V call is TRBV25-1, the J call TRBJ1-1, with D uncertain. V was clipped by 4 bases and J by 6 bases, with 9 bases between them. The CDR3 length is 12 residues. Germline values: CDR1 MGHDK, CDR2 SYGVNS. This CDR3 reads CASSGDGPEAFF. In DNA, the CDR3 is TGTGCCAGCAGTGGAGACGGCCCTGAAGCTTTCTTT.

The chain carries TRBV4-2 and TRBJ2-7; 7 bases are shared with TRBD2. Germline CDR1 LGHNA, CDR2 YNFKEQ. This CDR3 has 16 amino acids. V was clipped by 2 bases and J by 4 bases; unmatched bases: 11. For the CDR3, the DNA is TGTGCCAGCAGCCAAAGACTAGCAGGAACGACTTACGAGCAGTACTTC. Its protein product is CASSQRLAGTTYEQYF.

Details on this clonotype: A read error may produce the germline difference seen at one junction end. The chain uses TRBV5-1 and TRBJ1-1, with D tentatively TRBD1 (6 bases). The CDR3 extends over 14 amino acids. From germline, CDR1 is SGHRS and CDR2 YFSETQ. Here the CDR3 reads CASSSRTGNAEAFF. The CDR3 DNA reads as TGCGCCAGCAGCAGTCGTACAGGGAACGCTGAAGCTTTCTTT. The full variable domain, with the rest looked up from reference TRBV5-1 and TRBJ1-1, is KAGVTQTPRYLIKTRGQQVTLSCSPISGHRSVSWYQQTPGQGLQFLFEYFSETQRNKGNFPGRFSGRQFSNSRSEMNVSTLELGDSALYLCASSSRTGNAEAFFGQGTRLTVV.

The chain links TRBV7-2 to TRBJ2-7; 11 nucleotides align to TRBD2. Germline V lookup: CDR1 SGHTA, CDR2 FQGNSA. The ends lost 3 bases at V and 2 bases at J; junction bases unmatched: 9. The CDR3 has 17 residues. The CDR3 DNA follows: TGTGCCAGCAGCTTTCCCGCGACTAGCGGGACCCCCTACGAGCAGTACTTC. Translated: CASSFPATSGTPYEQYF.

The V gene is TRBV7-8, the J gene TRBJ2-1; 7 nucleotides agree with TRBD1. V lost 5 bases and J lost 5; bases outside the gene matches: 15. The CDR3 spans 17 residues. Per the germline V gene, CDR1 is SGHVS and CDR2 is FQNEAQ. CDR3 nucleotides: TGTGCCAGCAGCCCCAAGATAGCCGGGACAGTTGACAATGAGCAGTTCTTC. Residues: CASSPKIAGTVDNEQFF.

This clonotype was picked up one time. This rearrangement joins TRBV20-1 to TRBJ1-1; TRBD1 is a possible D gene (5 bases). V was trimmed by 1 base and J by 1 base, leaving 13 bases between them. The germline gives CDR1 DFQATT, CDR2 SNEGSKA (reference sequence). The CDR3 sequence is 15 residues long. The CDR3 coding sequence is TGCAGTGCTAGAGGCTTGGGGCTTCCGAACACTGAAGCTTTCTTT. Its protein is CSARGLGLPNTEAFF.

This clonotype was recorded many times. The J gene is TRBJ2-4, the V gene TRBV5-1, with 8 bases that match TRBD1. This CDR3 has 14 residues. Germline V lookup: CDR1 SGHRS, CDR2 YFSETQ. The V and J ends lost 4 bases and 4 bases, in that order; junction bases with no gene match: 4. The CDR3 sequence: CASSPTGVKNIQYF. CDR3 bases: TGCGCCAGCAGCCCGACAGGGGTGAAAAACATTCAGTACTTC.

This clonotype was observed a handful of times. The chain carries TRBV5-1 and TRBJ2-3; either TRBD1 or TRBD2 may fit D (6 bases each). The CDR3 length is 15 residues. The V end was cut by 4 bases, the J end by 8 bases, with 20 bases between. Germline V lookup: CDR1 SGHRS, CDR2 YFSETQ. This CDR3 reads CASSPVHSKGGTQYF. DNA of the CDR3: TGCGCCAGCAGCCCGGTCCACTCGAAGGGGGGTACGCAGTATTTT.

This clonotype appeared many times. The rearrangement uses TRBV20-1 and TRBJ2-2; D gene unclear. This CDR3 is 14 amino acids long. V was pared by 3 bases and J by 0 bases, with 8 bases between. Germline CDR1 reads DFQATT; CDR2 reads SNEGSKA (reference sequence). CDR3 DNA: TGCAGTGCTAGTGTCAGTACGAACACCGGGGAGCTGTTTTTT. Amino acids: CSASVSTNTGELFF.

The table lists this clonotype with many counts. CDR3 in amino acids: CASEWSNPKGTGELFF. For the CDR3, the DNA is TGCGCCAGCGAATGGTCCAACCCAAAGGGCACCGGGGAGCTGTTTTTT. V and J are TRBV5-1 and TRBJ2-2, with D uncertain. There are 16 residues in the CDR3. Trimming pared 7 bases from V and 4 bases from J, leaving 20 bases between. Germline V lookup: CDR1 SGHRS, CDR2 YFSETQ.

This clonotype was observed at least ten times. The CDR3 region is CASSFRSGTNTGELFF. CDR3 in DNA: TGTGCCAGCAGCTTTAGGAGCGGGACGAACACCGGGGAGCTGTTTTTT. V and J are TRBV7-8 and TRBJ2-2; 7 bases line up with TRBD2. CDR1 and CDR2 from the germline V gene are SGHVS and FQNEAQ. The CDR3 is 16 amino acids. V was pared by 3 bases and J by 0 bases, with 4 bases of the junction left unmatched.

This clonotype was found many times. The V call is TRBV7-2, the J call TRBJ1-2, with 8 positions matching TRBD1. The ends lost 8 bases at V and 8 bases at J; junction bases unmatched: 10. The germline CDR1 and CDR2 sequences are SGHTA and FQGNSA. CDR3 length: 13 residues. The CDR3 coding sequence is TGTGCCAGCGGAAGAACAGGGGGAGGAGGCTACACCTTC. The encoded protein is CASGRTGGGGYTF.

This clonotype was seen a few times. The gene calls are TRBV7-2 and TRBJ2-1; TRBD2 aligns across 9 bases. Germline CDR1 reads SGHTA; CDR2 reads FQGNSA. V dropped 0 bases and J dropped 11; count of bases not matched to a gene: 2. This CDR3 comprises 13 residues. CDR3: CASSLAGLAKQFF. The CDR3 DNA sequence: TGTGCCAGCAGCTTAGCGGGACTAGCTAAGCAGTTCTTC.